Described below is a single T cell receptor beta chain sequence and its context. The data were taken from a study of blood T cell repertoires in COVID-19. Turning to the study itself: Samples representing acute and convalescent COVID-19 were sourced from the United States, Italy and Spain. T cells, B-cell-depleted T cells, or PBMCs supplied cDNA or gDNA.

As handled by the study authors: Estimation of nucleated cell counts was performed using reference gene primer amplification. The assay was immunoSEQ multiplex PCR, and TCRdb's table has in-frame clones only and misses some. The V and J calls and clone size come from that table; D and trimming were worked out from the DNA. The sample consists of hundreds of thousands of clones, 87% of them appearing once. V dropped 3 bases and J dropped 7; count of bases not matched to a gene: 3. Germline loops: CDR1 LNHDA, CDR2 SQIVND (reference sequence). The CDR3 is 13 residues long. The V gene is TRBV19, the J gene TRBJ1-5, with 7 bases that match TRBD1. Sample: peripheral blood. The receptor's source is a woman between 50 and 59 years old who had recovered from COVID-19. Here the CDR3 DNA reads TGTGCCAGTAGTATGGGGGACAGCCAGCCCCAGCATTTT. Its translation is CASSMGDSQPQHF.